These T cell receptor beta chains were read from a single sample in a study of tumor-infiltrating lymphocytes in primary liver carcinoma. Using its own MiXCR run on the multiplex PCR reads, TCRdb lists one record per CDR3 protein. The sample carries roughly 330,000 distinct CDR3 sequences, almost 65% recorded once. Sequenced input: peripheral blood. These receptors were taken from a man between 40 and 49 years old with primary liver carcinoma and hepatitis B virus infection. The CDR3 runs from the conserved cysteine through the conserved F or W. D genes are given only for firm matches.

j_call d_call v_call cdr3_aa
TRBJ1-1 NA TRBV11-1 CASSLAEITEAFF
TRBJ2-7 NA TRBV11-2 CASSLGHIEGGLNEQYF
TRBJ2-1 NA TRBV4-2 CASSQAWDEQFF
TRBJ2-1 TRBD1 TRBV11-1 CASTLSGTGFYNEQFF
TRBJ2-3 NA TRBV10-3 CAISESLGRTDTQYF
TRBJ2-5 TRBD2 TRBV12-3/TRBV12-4 CASILLAGEAQYF
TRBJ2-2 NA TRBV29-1 CSARRRGDTGELFF
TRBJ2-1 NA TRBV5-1 CASSSSSFSYNEQLF
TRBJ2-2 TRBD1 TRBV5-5 CASSWAGQGGTGELFF
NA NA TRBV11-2 CASSLTFPRDTQHF
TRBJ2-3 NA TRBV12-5 CASGLGQHITDTQYF
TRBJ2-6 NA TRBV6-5 CASSGVSGANVLTF
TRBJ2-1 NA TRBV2 CASKGEKGEQFF
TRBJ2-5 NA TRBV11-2 CACRFERGTQYF
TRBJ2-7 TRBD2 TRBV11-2 CASNTGLAEYEQYF
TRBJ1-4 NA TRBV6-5 CASSYAGGRGEKLFF
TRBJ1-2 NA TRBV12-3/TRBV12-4 CASSPIWGGLTF
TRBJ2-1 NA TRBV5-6 CANSGLERSYNEQFF
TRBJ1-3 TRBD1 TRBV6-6 CASSYSTPGTGVSGDTIYF
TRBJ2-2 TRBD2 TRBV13 CASSGVLAGAIGELFF
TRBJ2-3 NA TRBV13 CVSSLRARTTDTQYF
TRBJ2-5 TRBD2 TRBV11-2 CASAGLQETLYF
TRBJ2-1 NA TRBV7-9 CASSVGTPDNEQFF
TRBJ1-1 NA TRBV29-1 CSGDRNMNTEAFF
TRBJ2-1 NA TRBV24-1 CATSDFPKPTSWGVSYNEQFF
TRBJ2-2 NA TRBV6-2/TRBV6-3 CASRKNMGELFF
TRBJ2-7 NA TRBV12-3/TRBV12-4 CASSLGRCVDSTYEQYF
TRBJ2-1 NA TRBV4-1 CASSRQDVREFNGQFF
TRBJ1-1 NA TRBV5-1 CASSLVTGNTEAFF
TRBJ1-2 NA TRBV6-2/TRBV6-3 CASSLRQEDGYTF
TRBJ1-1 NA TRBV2 CASKRQTNTEAFF
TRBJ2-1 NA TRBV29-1 CSVRQGGNERSF
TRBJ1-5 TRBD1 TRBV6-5 CASSRQGDQPQHF
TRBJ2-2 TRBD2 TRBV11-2 CASSSIAGLSTGELFF
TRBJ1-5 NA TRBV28 CASSSYPDSNHQPQHF
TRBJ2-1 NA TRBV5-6 CASSIRHWYYNEQFF
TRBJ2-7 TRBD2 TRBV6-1 CASSVLPLGGDEQYF
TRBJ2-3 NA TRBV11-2 CASSIECDTQYF
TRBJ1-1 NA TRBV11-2 CGSSPSSRFEVFF
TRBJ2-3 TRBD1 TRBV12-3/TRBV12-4 CASSKNRGRTDAQYF
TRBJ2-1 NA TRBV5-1 CASTLRGTYNEQFF
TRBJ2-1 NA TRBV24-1 CATSDGGANEQFF
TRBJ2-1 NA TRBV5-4 CASSLQGTSYNEQFF
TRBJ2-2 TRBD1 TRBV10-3 CAISEFEDRDDTGELFF
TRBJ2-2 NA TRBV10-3 CAIRPPSGDTGELFF
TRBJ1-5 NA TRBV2 CASRKGQSNQPQHF
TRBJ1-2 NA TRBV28 CASSLGGNYGYTF
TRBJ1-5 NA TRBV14 CVSSPGGFNQPQHF
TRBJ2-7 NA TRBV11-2 CASSSVPNTYEQYF
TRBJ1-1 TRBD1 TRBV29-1 CSVSTGVAEAFF